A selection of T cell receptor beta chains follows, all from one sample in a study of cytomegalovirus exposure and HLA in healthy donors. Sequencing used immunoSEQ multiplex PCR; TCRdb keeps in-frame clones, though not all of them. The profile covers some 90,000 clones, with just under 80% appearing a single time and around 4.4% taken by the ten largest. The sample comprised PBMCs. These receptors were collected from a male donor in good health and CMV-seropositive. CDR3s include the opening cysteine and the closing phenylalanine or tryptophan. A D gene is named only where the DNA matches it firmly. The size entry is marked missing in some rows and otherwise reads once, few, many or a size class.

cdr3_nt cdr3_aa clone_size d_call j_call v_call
TGCGCCAGCAGCTCCGCGGGCGGGTACAATGAGCAGTTCTTC CASSSAGGYNEQFF NA NA TRBJ2-1 TRBV5-1
TGTGCCAGCAGTTTAACGGCCAGGGTGAATGAGCAGTTCTTC CASSLTARVNEQFF NA NA TRBJ2-1 TRBV28
TGTGCCAGCAGCTTAGATCTTTTGTGGACAGTAGACTATGGCTACACCTTC CASSLDLLWTVDYGYTF NA NA TRBJ1-2 TRBV7-2
TGTGCCAGCAGCTTTCTAGCGGGGTCCACAGATACGCAGTATTTT CASSFLAGSTDTQYF few TRBD2 TRBJ2-3 TRBV7-2
TGTGCCAGCAGTGACGTCGCTAGCGACTACAATGAGCAGTTCTTC CASSDVASDYNEQFF NA NA TRBJ2-1 TRBV2
TGTGCCAGCAGTTTTGGGGCCGTAAACACTGAAGCTTTCTTT CASSFGAVNTEAFF NA NA TRBJ1-1 TRBV28
TGTGCCAGCAGCTTAGAAGCCAGGTTGAGCTCTGGAAACACCATATATTTT CASSLEARLSSGNTIYF NA NA TRBJ1-3 TRBV7-6
TGTGCCAGCAGTGAGGGGCAGCCAGAAAAAGCTTTCTTT CASSEGQPEKAFF NA NA TRBJ1-1 TRBV6-1
TGTGCCAGCTGGGACAGGGTTTTAAATCAGCCCCAGCATTTT CASWDRVLNQPQHF once TRBD1 TRBJ1-5 TRBV2
TGCGCCAGCAGCCGCCTAGGAGGGGATGGCTACACCTTC CASSRLGGDGYTF NA NA TRBJ1-2 TRBV5-1
TGTGCCAGCAGCCTAGCTAGTTCTGAGCAGTTCTTC CASSLASSEQFF NA NA TRBJ2-1 TRBV7-8
TGTGCCAGCAGTGAGAGCGGGTCTAGCACAGATACGCAGTATTTT CASSESGSSTDTQYF once NA TRBJ2-3 TRBV2
TGCGCCAGCAGCCAGCGGGGACAGGGCTTCCACGAGCAGTACTTC CASSQRGQGFHEQYF NA TRBD1 TRBJ2-7 TRBV5-1
TGTGCCAGCAGTTTAGGGAGCTCCTACAATGAGCAGTTCTTC CASSLGSSYNEQFF NA NA TRBJ2-1 TRBV28
TGTGCCAGCAGTCGACAGGGTGGGATGAACACTGAAGCTTTCTTT CASSRQGGMNTEAFF NA TRBD1 TRBJ1-1 TRBV6-5
TGTGCCAGCAGCCCATACAGGACTAGCGGGCGGGTCGTACACTTC CASSPYRTSGRVVHF NA TRBD2 TRBJ2-7 TRBV5-4
TGTGCCATCAAGGGGGGCGGGACAGGGGGCGAGCAGTACTTC CAIKGGGTGGEQYF once TRBD1 TRBJ2-7 TRBV10-3
TGTGCCAGCAGCGACGAGGGCGCCGGCGGGGACGAGCAGTACTTC CASSDEGAGGDEQYF NA NA TRBJ2-7 TRBV7-6
TGTGCCACCAGCAGAGATCTAAGGGGACAGGGGAAGGGAATCGATCAGCCCCAGCATTTT CATSRDLRGQGKGIDQPQHF NA TRBD1 TRBJ1-5 TRBV15
TGTGCCAGCAGCCAACCCACTGGGACTAGTTTCGGTGAGCAGTTCTTC CASSQPTGTSFGEQFF NA TRBD2 TRBJ2-1 TRBV4-2
TGCGCCAGCAGCCACTACGGGGTAGCGGGAGGGGAGGGCACCTACAATGAGCAGTTCTTC CASSHYGVAGGEGTYNEQFF NA TRBD2 TRBJ2-1 TRBV4-1
TGTGCCAGTAGTATAGGACTAGGATCCTACGAGCAGTACTTC CASSIGLGSYEQYF NA NA TRBJ2-7 TRBV19
TGTGCCACCAGCAGAGACGGGAGTGGCGATGAGCAGTTCTTC CATSRDGSGDEQFF NA NA TRBJ2-1 TRBV15
TGCGCCAGCAGCCCCCCCCGACAGAGCTCCTACAATGAGCAGTTCTTC CASSPPRQSSYNEQFF NA NA TRBJ2-1 TRBV5-1
TGTGCCAGCGGCAGACTAGCGGTGGCAGATACGCAGTATTTT CASGRLAVADTQYF NA TRBD2 TRBJ2-3 TRBV11-2
TGTGCCAGCAGTGTGGGCAGGGGGGCCCTTAACTATGGCTACACCTTC CASSVGRGALNYGYTF NA TRBD1 TRBJ1-2 TRBV2
TGTGCCAGTAGTGGATTCGGACTGATCTCTGGAAACACCATATATTTT CASSGFGLISGNTIYF NA NA TRBJ1-3 TRBV19
TGTGCCAGCAGTTCTCAAATTGGGACTGCTTCCGATACGCAGTATTTT CASSSQIGTASDTQYF NA NA TRBJ2-3 TRBV28
TGTGCCAGCAGGATAGATATTCAGGGACAGAACACTGAAGCTTTCTTT CASRIDIQGQNTEAFF NA NA TRBJ1-1 TRBV27
TGTGCCAGCAGCGTAGGCGCAGGGGGCCTAGAGACCCAGTACTTC CASSVGAGGLETQYF NA TRBD1 TRBJ2-5 TRBV9